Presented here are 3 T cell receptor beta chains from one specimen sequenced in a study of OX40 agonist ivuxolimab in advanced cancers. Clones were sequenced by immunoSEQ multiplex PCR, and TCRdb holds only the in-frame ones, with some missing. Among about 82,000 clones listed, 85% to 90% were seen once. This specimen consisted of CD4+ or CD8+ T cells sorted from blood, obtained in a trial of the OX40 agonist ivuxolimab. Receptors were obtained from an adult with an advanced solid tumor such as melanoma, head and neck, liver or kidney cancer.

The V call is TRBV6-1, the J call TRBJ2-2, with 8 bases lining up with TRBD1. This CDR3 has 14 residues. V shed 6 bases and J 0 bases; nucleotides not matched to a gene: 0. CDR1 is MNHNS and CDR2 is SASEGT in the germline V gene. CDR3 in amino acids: CASRQGANTGELFF. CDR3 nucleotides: TGTGCCAGCAGACAGGGGGCGAACACCGGGGAGCTGTTTTTT.

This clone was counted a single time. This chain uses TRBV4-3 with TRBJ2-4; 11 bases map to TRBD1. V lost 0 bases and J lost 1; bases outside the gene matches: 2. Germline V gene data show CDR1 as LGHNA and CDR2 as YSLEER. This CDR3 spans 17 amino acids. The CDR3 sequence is CASSQDGTGGAKNIQYF. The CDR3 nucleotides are TGCGCCAGCAGCCAAGACGGGACAGGGGGGGCCAAAAACATTCAGTACTTC.

CDR3 protein: CASSPGTGTTYEQYF. The DNA of the CDR3 is TGTGCCAGCTCACCCGGGACAGGGACGACCTACGAGCAGTACTTC. This chain connects TRBV18 to TRBJ2-7; the match to TRBD1 covers 9 bases. J was trimmed by 2 bases and V by 3 bases; bases with no gene match: 5. The CDR3 totals 15 residues. Germline values: CDR1 KGHSH, CDR2 LQKENI. The whole variable domain, filled in from reference TRBV18 and TRBJ2-7, reads NAGVMQNPRHLVRRRGQEARLRCSPMKGHSHVYWYRQLPEEGLKFMVYLQKENIIDESGMPKERFSAEFPKEGPSILRIQQVVRGDSAAYFCASSPGTGTTYEQYFGPGTRLTVT.